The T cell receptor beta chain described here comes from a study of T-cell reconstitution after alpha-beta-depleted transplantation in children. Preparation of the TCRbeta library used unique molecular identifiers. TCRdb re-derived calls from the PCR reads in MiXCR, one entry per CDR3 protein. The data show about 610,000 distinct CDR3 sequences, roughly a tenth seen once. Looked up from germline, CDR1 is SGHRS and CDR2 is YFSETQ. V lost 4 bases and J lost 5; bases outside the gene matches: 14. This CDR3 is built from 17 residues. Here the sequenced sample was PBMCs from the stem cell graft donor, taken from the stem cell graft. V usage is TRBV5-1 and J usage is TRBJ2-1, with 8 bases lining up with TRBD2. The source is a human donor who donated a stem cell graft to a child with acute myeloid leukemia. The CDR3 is CASSLGTRGFLDNEQFF. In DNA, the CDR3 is TGCGCCAGCAGCCTAGGGACTAGAGGTTTTCTTGACAATGAGCAGTTCTTC.